These T cell receptor beta chains were read from a single sample in a study of CD8 T cells in ankylosing spondylitis. Each CDR3 protein is one row after TCRdb ran MiXCR on the 5' RACE reads. The table has 250,000 to 300,000 distinct CDR3 sequences, roughly 20% seen once. Sequencing used blood, either unsorted or a sorted T cell fraction (not recorded which). The receptors here all came from a male donor with ankylosing spondylitis or in good health (not recorded which). CDR3s include the opening cysteine and the closing phenylalanine or tryptophan. A D gene is named only where the DNA matches it firmly. Only part of the rows carry a size: once, few, many, or a class if the clone is expanded.

J,V,size,D,DNA,CDR3
TRBJ2-2,TRBV4-1,-,-,TGCGCCAGCAGCCACGTACAGGGTATTAAGACCGGGGAGCTGTTTTTT,CASSHVQGIKTGELFF
TRBJ2-2,TRBV5-4,-,-,TGTGCCAGCAGCACTACAGGGTTAAGCACCGGGGAGCTGTTTTTT,CASSTTGLSTGELFF
TRBJ2-1,TRBV27,-,TRBD2,TGTGCCAGCAGTTCACCAAAGACTAGCGGCTCCTACAATGAGCGGTTCTTC,CASSSPKTSGSYNERFF
TRBJ2-5,TRBV12-3/TRBV12-4,many,-,TGTGCCAGCAGGCAACAAGAGACCCAGTACTTC,CASRQQETQYF
TRBJ2-5,TRBV20-1,few,-,TGCAGTGCTAGCGCAGGCGAAGAGACCCAGTACTTC,CSASAGEETQYF
TRBJ2-1,TRBV20-1,few,TRBD2,TGCAGTGCTAGAGGACTGGCGGGAGTGTCCTACAATGAGCAGTTCTTC,CSARGLAGVSYNEQFF
TRBJ1-1,TRBV12-3/TRBV12-4,-,-,TGTGCCAGCAGCGAAGGGGACCGCCCGGACCAAGCTTTCTTT,CASSEGDRPDQAFF
TRBJ2-5,TRBV7-3,many,TRBD2,TGTGCCAGCAGCTCAGCGGCTAGCGGGACCCAGTACTTC,CASSSAASGTQYF
TRBJ2-3,TRBV20-1,-,-,TGCAGTGCTAGCGCCAGCGGCAACACAGATACGCAGTATTTT,CSASASGNTDTQYF
TRBJ1-6,TRBV5-1,once,-,TGCGCCAGCAGCTCGGGTGGAGGACCGGAGAATTCACCCCTCCACTTT,CASSSGGGPENSPLHF
TRBJ2-2,TRBV10-3,few,-,TGTGCCATCAGTAAAGGGACTGCGAACACCGGGGAGCTGTTTTTT,CAISKGTANTGELFF
TRBJ1-3,TRBV3-1,-,-,TGTGCCAGCAGCCAAGCCCCCAGATCTTTCGGGAACACCATATATTTT,CASSQAPRSFGNTIYF
TRBJ2-1,TRBV20-1,-,TRBD1,TGCAGTGCTAGAGGGACAGGGAGTTCCTACAATGAGCAGTTCTTC,CSARGTGSSYNEQFF
TRBJ1-1,TRBV5-1,few,-,TGCGCCAGCAGCTGGGGGGCCTCTCGGAACACTGAAGCTTTCTTT,CASSWGASRNTEAFF
TRBJ1-2,TRBV20-1,few,TRBD1,TGCGGGACAGGGGATAGGTCTGGCTACACCTTC,CGTGDRSGYTF
TRBJ2-1,TRBV29-1,-,TRBD2,TGCAGCGTTGGGACTAGCGGCCCCTACAATGAGCAGTTCTTC,CSVGTSGPYNEQFF
TRBJ2-2,TRBV15,few,TRBD1,TGTGCCACCAGCAGACCCGACAGGGGATCGAACACCGGGGAGCTGTTTTTT,CATSRPDRGSNTGELFF
TRBJ1-5,TRBV27,few,-,TGTGCCAGCAGTCCACGGACCAAGATCGACAATCAGCCCCAGCATTTT,CASSPRTKIDNQPQHF
TRBJ2-3,TRBV6-1,-,-,TGTGCCAGCGCCGGTAGCGGTAGTGATTCAGATACGCAGTATTTT,CASAGSGSDSDTQYF
TRBJ2-3,TRBV10-3,-,TRBD2,TGTGCCATCAGTAGGCAAGCGGGAGGTTGGACAGATACGCAGTATTTT,CAISRQAGGWTDTQYF
TRBJ1-1,TRBV20-1,-,-,TGCAGTGCTACTGACAGGTTTGAAGCTTTCTTT,CSATDRFEAFF
TRBJ2-3,TRBV7-9,-,TRBD1,TGTGCCAGCAGCTCCACAGGGGCTAGCACAGATACGCAGTATTTT,CASSSTGASTDTQYF
TRBJ2-1,TRBV5-1,-,-,TGCGCCAGCCGCATATCGTCTGACAATGAGCAGTTCTTC,CASRISSDNEQFF
TRBJ1-5,TRBV2,-,-,TGTGCCAGCAGTGTTTCGACAGGCAATCAGCCCCAGCATTTT,CASSVSTGNQPQHF
TRBJ2-1,TRBV20-1,-,TRBD2,TGCAGTGGGGCTAGCGGGGGCCGCCCCAATGAGCAGTTCTTC,CSGASGGRPNEQFF
TRBJ1-4,TRBV12-3/TRBV12-4,-,-,TGTGCCAGCAGCCGAGACCTAGCCCATGAAAAACTGTTTTTT,CASSRDLAHEKLFF
TRBJ2-5,TRBV12-3/TRBV12-4,-,-,TGTGCCAGCAGTGATATAGAGACCCAGTACTTC,CASSDIETQYF
TRBJ1-5,TRBV3-1,-,TRBD1,TGTGCCAGCAGCCCGAGGTTAGGGGGCGTTCAGCCCCAGCATTTT,CASSPRLGGVQPQHF
TRBJ2-4,TRBV6-5,few,-,TGTGCCAGCAGTTACTCGAGGTCGCAGGGTGCCAAAAACATTCAGTACTTC,CASSYSRSQGAKNIQYF
TRBJ2-5,TRBV12-3/TRBV12-4,-,-,TGTGCCAGCAGTTTACAAGGACGCGCGAAAGAGACCCAGTACTTC,CASSLQGRAKETQYF
TRBJ1-2,TRBV28,-,-,TGTTCCAGCAGTCCTCCGCCGGGACGGGGCTATGGCTACACCTTC,CSSSPPPGRGYGYTF
TRBJ2-5,TRBV6-5,-,-,TGTGCCAGCAGGGAAGGGGAGACCCAGTACTTC,CASREGETQYF
TRBJ2-3,TRBV5-1,-,-,TGCGCCAGCAGCTCAGGACTAACCCACACAGATACGCAGTATTTT,CASSSGLTHTDTQYF
TRBJ2-1,TRBV5-1,few,-,TGCGCCAGCAGCCCCGGGACTTTCAGCTCCTACAATGAGCAGTTCTTC,CASSPGTFSSYNEQFF
TRBJ2-1,TRBV20-1,-,-,TGCAGTGCTAGAGATGGTTTGGGGGGCTTGAATGAGCAGTTCTTC,CSARDGLGGLNEQFF
TRBJ1-5,TRBV9,many,-,TGTGCCAGCAGCGTAGGGGGGTATCAGCCCCAGCATTTT,CASSVGGYQPQHF
TRBJ2-3,TRBV12-3/TRBV12-4,few,-,TGTGCCAGCAGTTTAGCGCAGGGTCAGTGGGGGACAGATACGCAGTATTTT,CASSLAQGQWGTDTQYF
TRBJ2-3,TRBV7-2,-,TRBD2,TGTGCCAGCAGCTTAAGGGCTAGCGGGGTCACAGATACGCAGTATTTT,CASSLRASGVTDTQYF
TRBJ2-1,TRBV29-1,once,-,TGCAGCGTTGGGGAAAATGAGCAGTTCTTC,CSVGENEQFF
TRBJ2-5,TRBV12-3/TRBV12-4,-,-,TGTGCCAGCAGTTTAGTTGGAGGGGGAGAGACCCAGTACTTC,CASSLVGGGETQYF
TRBJ1-5,TRBV9,few,TRBD1,TGTGCCAGCAGCCCTACCACAGGGGGCTTGGGCAATCAGCCCCAGCATTTT,CASSPTTGGLGNQPQHF
TRBJ2-3,TRBV7-3,few,TRBD2,TGTGCCAGCAGCTTCGGACTAGCCTTGGATACGCAGTATTTT,CASSFGLALDTQYF
TRBJ2-1,TRBV6-2/TRBV6-3,few,TRBD2,TGTGCCAGCAGTTACTCTGGTAGCGGGAGGTGGAATGAGCAGTTCTTC,CASSYSGSGRWNEQFF
TRBJ2-3,TRBV24-1,-,-,TGTGCCACCAGTGATTTTGGCGAAGCTAGCACAGATACGCAGTATTTT,CATSDFGEASTDTQYF
TRBJ2-3,TRBV29-1,few,-,TGCAGCGTTGCCCTAGTCACAGATACGCAGTATTTT,CSVALVTDTQYF